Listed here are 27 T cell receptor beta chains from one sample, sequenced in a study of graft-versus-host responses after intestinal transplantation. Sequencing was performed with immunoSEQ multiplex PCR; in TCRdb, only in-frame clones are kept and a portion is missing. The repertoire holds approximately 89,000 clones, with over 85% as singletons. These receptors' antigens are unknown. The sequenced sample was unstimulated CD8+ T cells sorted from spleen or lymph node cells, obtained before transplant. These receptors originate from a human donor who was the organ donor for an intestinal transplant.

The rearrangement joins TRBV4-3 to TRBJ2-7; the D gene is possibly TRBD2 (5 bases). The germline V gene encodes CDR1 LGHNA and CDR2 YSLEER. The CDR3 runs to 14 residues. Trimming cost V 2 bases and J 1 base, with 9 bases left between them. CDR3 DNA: TGCGCCAGCAGCCAATTCCCGGGGTCCTACGAGCAGTACTTC. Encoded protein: CASSQFPGSYEQYF.

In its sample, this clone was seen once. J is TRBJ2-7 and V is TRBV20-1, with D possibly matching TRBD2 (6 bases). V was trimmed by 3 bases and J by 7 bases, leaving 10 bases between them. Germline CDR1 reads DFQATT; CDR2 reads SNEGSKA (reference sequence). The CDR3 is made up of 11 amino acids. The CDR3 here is CSARTSWEQYF. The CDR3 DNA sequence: TGCAGTGCTAGGACTAGTTGGGAGCAGTACTTC.

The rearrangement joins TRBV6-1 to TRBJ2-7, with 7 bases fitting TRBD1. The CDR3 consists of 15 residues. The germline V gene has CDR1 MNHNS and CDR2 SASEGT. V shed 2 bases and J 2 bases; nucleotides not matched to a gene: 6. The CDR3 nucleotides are TGTGCCAGCAGTGAAAGTCCCGACAGGGCCTACGAGCAGTACTTC. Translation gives CASSESPDRAYEQYF.

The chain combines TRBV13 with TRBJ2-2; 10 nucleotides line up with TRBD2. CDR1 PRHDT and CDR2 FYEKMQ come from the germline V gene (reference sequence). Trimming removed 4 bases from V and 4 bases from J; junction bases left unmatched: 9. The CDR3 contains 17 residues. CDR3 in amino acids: CASSSGEREGPTGELFF. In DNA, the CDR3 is TGTGCCAGCAGCTCGGGGGAGCGGGAGGGCCCCACCGGGGAGCTGTTTTTT.

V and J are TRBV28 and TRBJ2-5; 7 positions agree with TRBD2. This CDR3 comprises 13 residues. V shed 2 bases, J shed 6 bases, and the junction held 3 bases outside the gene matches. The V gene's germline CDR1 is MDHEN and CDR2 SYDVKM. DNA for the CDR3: TGTGCCAGCAGTTTACTCGGGGGGAAGACCCAGTACTTC. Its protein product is CASSLLGGKTQYF. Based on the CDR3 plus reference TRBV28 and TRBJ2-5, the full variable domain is DVKVTQSSRYLVKRTGEKVFLECVQDMDHENMFWYRQDPGLGLRLIYFSYDVKMKEKGDIPEGYSVSREKKERFSLILESASTNQTSMYLCASSLLGGKTQYFGPGTRLLVL.

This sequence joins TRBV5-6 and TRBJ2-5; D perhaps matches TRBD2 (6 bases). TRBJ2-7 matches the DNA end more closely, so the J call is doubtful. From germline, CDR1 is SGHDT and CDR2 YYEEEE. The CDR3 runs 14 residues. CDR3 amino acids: CASSRRDLPYEQYF. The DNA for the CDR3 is TGTGCCAGCAGCCGCCGGGACTTGCCCTACGAGCAGTACTTC.

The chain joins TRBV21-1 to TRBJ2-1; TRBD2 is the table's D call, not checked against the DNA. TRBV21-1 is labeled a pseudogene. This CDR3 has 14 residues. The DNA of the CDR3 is TGTGCCAGCAGCCACTGGGACTCCAACAATGAGCAGTTCTTC. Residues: CASSHWDSNNEQFF.

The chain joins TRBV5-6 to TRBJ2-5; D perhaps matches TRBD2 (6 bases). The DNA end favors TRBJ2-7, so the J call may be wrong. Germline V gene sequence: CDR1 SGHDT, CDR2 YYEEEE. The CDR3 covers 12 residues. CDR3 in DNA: TGTGCCAGCAGCCCGGCGGGGTACGAGCAGTACTTC. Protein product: CASSPAGYEQYF.

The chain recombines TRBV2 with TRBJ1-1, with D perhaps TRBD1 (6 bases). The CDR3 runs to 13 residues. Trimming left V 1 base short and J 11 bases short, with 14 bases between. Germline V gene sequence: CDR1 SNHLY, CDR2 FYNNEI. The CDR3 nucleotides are TGTGCCAGCAGTGAAGGGGGGGGCGGCGTGGCTTTCTTT. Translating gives CASSEGGGGVAFF.

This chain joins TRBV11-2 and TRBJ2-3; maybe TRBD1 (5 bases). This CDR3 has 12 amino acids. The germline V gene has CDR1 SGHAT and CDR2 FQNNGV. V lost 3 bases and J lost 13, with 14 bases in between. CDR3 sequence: CASSFWVGEEYF. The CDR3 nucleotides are TGTGCCAGCAGCTTTTGGGTAGGGGAAGAGTATTTT.

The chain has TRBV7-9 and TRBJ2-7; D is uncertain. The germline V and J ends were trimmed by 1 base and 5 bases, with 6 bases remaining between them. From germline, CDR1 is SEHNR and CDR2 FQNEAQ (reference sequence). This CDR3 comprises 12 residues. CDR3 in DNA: TGTGCCAGCAGCTTAGTCCCTAACGAGCAGTACTTC. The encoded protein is CASSLVPNEQYF.

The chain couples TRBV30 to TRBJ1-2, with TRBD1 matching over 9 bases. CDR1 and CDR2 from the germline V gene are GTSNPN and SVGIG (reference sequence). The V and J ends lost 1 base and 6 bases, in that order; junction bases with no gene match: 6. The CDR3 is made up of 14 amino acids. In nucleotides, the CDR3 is TGTGCCTGGAGTGGGGGGACAGGGCCCCATGGCTACACCTTC. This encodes CAWSGGTGPHGYTF.

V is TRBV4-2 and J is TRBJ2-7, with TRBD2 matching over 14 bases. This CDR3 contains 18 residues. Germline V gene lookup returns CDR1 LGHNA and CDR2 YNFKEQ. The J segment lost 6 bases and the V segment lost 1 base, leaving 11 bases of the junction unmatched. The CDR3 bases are TGTGCCAGCAGCCAAGCTAGGGGACTAGCGGGAGTACAGGGCGAGCAGTACTTC. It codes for CASSQARGLAGVQGEQYF.

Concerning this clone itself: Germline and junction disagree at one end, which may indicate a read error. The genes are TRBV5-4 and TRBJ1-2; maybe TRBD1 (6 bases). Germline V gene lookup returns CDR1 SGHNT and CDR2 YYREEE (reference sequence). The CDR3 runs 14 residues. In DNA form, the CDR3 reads TGTGCCAGCCGCTTAGCAGGGGCGGGCTATGGCTACACCTTC. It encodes CASRLAGAGYGYTF.

CDR3 loop: CASSFGTAGNTIYF. Here the CDR3 DNA reads TGTGCCAGCAGCTTCGGGACAGCGGGAAACACCATATATTTT. The chain recombines TRBV13 with TRBJ1-3; 7 bases fit TRBD1. Germline V lookup: CDR1 PRHDT, CDR2 FYEKMQ (reference sequence). Losses at the gene ends were 3 bases for V and 4 bases for J; bases not matched to a gene: 3. The CDR3 has 14 amino acids.

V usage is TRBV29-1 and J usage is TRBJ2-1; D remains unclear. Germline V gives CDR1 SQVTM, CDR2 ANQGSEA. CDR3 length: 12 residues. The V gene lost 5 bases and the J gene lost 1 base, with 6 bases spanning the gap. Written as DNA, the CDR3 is TGCAGCGTTTGGAGTTCCTACAATGAGCAGTTCTTC. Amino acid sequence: CSVWSSYNEQFF.

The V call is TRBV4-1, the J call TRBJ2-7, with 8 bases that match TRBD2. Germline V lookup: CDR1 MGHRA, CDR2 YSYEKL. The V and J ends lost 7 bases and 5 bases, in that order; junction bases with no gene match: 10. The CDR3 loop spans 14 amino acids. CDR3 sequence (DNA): TGCGCCAGCACCCCCCTAGCGGGTGGAGACGAGCAGTACTTC. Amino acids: CASTPLAGGDEQYF.

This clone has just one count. CDR3 residues: CASKSIPGEKLFF. In nucleotides, the CDR3 is TGTGCCAGTAAATCTATTCCGGGGGAAAAACTGTTTTTT. The V call is TRBV19, the J call TRBJ1-4, with no clear D. The CDR3 sequence is 13 residues long. V dropped 7 bases and J dropped 8 bases, with 14 bases sitting between them. Germline CDR1 and CDR2: LNHDA and SQIVND (reference sequence).

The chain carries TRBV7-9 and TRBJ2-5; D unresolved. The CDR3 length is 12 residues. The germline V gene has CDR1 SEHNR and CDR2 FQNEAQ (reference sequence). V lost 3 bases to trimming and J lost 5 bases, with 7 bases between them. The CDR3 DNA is TGTGCCAGCAGCTTCATAGTCGAGACCCAGTACTTC. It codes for CASSFIVETQYF.

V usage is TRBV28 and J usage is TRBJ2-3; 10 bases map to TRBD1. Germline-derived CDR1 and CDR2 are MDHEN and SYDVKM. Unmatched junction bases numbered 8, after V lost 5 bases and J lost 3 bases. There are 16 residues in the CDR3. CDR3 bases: TGTGCCAGCAGTCGCGGGACAGGGGAAGAGACAGATACGCAGTATTTT. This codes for CASSRGTGEETDTQYF.

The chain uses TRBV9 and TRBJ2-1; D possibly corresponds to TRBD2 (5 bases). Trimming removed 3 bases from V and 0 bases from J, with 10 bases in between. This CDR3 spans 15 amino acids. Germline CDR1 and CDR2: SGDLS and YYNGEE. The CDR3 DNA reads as TGTGCCAGCAGCGCCCGAGAGGGCTCCTACAATGAGCAGTTCTTC. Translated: CASSAREGSYNEQFF.

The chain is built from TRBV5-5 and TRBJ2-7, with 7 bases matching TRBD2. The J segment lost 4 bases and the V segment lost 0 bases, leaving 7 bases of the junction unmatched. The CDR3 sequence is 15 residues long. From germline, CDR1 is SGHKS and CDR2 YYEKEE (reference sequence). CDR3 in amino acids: CASSLVASGLYEQYF. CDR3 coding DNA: TGTGCCAGCAGCTTGGTGGCTAGCGGTTTATACGAGCAGTACTTC.

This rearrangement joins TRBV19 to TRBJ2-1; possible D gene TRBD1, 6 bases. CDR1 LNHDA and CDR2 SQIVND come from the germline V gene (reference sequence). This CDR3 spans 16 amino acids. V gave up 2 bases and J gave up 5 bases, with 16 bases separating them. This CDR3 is CASSISRGSHNNEQFF. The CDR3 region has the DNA TGTGCCAGTAGTATATCGAGGGGGTCCCATAACAATGAGCAGTTCTTC.

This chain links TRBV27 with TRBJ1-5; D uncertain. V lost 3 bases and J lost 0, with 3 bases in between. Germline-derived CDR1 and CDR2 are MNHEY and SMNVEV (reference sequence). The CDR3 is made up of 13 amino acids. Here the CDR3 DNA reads TGTGCCAGCAGTTTTTATAGCAATCAGCCCCAGCATTTT. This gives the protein CASSFYSNQPQHF.

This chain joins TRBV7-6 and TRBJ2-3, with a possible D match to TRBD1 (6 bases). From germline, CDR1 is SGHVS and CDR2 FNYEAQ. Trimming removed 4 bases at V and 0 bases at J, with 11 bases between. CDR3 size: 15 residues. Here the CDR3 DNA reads TGTGCCAGCAGCTCCCGACAGGCTAGCACAGATACGCAGTATTTT. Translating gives CASSSRQASTDTQYF.

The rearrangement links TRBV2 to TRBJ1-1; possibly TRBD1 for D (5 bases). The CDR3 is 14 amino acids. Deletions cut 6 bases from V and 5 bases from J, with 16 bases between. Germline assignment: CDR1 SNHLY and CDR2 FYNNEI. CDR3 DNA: TGTGCCAGCAGAAAGACCCCGAAGGGGACTGAAGCTTTCTTT. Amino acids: CASRKTPKGTEAFF.

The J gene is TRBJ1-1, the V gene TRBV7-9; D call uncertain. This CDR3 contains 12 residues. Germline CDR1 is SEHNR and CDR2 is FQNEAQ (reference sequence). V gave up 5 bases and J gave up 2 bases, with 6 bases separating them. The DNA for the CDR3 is TGTGCCAGCAGCCAGGCAAACACTGAAGCTTTCTTT. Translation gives CASSQANTEAFF.